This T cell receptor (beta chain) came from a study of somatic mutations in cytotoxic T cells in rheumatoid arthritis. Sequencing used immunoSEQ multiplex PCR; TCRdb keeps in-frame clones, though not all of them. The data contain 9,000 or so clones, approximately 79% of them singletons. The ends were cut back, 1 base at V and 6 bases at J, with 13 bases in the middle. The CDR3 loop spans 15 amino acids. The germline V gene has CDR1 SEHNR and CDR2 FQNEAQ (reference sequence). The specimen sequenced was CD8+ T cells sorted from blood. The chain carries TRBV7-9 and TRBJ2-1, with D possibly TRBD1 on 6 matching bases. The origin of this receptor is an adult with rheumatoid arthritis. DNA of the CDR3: TGTGCCAGCAGCTTAGAGGGGGTCGCAGGCAATGAGCAGTTCTTC. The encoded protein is CASSLEGVAGNEQFF.